A single sample gave rise to the 2 T cell receptor beta chains below, sequenced in a study of graft-versus-host responses after intestinal transplantation. Using immunoSEQ multiplex PCR, the repertoire was profiled, and TCRdb retains in-frame clones only, with some absent. This table has roughly 69,000 clones, more than 90% appearing once. The input for sequencing was bone marrow, taken 700 to 850 days after intestinal transplantation. These receptor sequences come from a human patient who received an intestinal transplant, so some T cells may come from the graft donor.

The genes are TRBV5-1 and TRBJ2-7; no clear D. The CDR3 has 14 residues. V lost 6 bases and J 5 bases, leaving 18 bases between the germline ends. CDR1 SGHRS and CDR2 YFSETQ come from the germline V gene. The CDR3 loop reads CASNDGRAFHEQYF. CDR3 bases: TGCGCCAGCAACGACGGAAGGGCTTTTCACGAGCAGTACTTC.

This chain connects TRBV28 to TRBJ1-6; D unresolved. Deletions cut 8 bases from V and 8 bases from J, with 16 bases between. The CDR3 runs to 14 residues. Germline-derived CDR1 and CDR2 are MDHEN and SYDVKM. CDR3 protein: CASCLEGLHSPLHF. CDR3 nucleotides: TGTGCCAGCTGCTTGGAGGGCCTTCATTCACCCCTCCACTTT.